These 3 T cell receptor beta chains came from one sample sequenced in a study of OX40 agonist ivuxolimab in advanced cancers. Sequenced by immunoSEQ multiplex PCR; TCRdb stores in-frame clones only, minus some. The sample contains around 95,000 clones, 80% to 95% of which appear only once. Sequencing was performed on CD4+ or CD8+ T cells sorted from blood, taken in a trial of the OX40 agonist ivuxolimab. The receptor set was obtained from an adult with an advanced solid tumor such as melanoma, head and neck, liver or kidney cancer.

The V call is TRBV2, the J call TRBJ1-1; a possible D gene is TRBD1 (5 bases). The CDR3 extends over 13 amino acids. The V gene's germline CDR1 is SNHLY and CDR2 FYNNEI. Between the trimmed V and J ends, which lost 6 bases and 5 bases, there was a span of 13 bases. This CDR3 is CASRDAGFTEAFF. CDR3 nucleotide sequence: TGTGCCAGCAGAGATGCAGGGTTTACTGAAGCTTTCTTT. Combining the CDR3 with reference TRBV2 and TRBJ1-1 gives the whole variable domain EPEVTQTPSHQVTQMGQEVILRCVPISNHLYFYWYRQILGQKVEFLVSFYNNEISEKSEIFDDQFSVERPDGSNFTLKIRSTKLEDSAMYFCASRDAGFTEAFFGQGTRLTVV.

The chain links TRBV19 to TRBJ2-7, with 9 positions matching TRBD1. This CDR3 contains 15 residues. From germline, CDR1 is LNHDA and CDR2 SQIVND (reference sequence). V gave up 5 bases and J gave up 6 bases; unmatched junction bases: 11. CDR3 loop: CASSLTGTGLSEQYF. For the CDR3, the DNA is TGTGCCAGTAGTCTAACCGGGACAGGGCTCAGCGAGCAGTACTTC. The full variable domain, completed using reference TRBV19 and TRBJ2-7, is DGGITQSPKYLFRKEGQNVTLSCEQNLNHDAMYWYRQDPGQGLRLIYYSQIVNDFQKGDIAEGYSVSREKKESFPLTVTSAQKNPTAFYLCASSLTGTGLSEQYFGPGTRLTVT.

The rearrangement joins TRBV10-3 to TRBJ1-2; tentative D call: TRBD1 (5 bases). The germline V and J ends were trimmed by 8 bases and 1 base, with 11 bases remaining between them. Germline CDR1 ENHRY, CDR2 SYGVKD. This CDR3 spans 13 amino acids. The CDR3 DNA sequence: TGTGCCATCTCCGGGACTCTTAACTATGGCTACACCTTC. It codes for CAISGTLNYGYTF.